This entry is about one TCR beta chain. The entry originates in a study of blood T cell repertoires in COVID-19. At the level of the study: Some COVID-19 samples were acute and others convalescent; all came from the United States, Italy and Spain. From T cells, B-cell-depleted T cells, or PBMCs came the material, which was cDNA or gDNA.

Original processing notes: The authors estimated nucleated cell counts from reference gene primer amplification. Here immunoSEQ multiplex PCR was the method, and the copy in TCRdb shows in-frame clones only, minus some. The V and J calls and the clone size are those of that table, but D and trimming were determined from the DNA. Among about 370,000 clones listed, around 89% were seen once. After removal of 4 bases from V and 6 bases from J, the junction contained 2 bases not matched to a gene. The CDR3 loop spans 14 amino acids. Germline CDR1 MNHEY, CDR2 SMNVEV (reference sequence). The clonotype was recovered from a woman aged 25 to 45 with COVID-19, enrolled during active disease. Specimen: peripheral blood. The genes are TRBV27 and TRBJ1-4, with 10 bases that match TRBD1. CDR3 DNA: TGTGCCAGCAGTTCCGGGACAGGGGATGAAAAACTGTTTTTT. This sequence encodes CASSSGTGDEKLFF.